This T cell receptor (beta chain) was identified during a study of cytomegalovirus exposure and HLA in healthy donors. Germline values: CDR1 SEHNR, CDR2 FQNEAQ (reference sequence). The CDR3 is 16 residues long. Trimming removed 5 bases from V and 5 bases from J; junction bases left unmatched: 11. Measured with immunoSEQ multiplex PCR; TCRdb has only the in-frame clones, and not every one. The table records about 130,000 clones, 88% of them present only once. The source of this sequence is a man aged 30 to 39 in good health and CMV-seronegative. J is TRBJ1-5 and V is TRBV7-9; 8 positions agree with TRBD1. The source material was PBMCs. Here the CDR3 reads CASSRWTGTADQPQHF. The CDR3 DNA is TGTGCCAGCAGCCGATGGACAGGGACGGCTGATCAGCCCCAGCATTTT.